This is a list of T cell receptor beta chains from one sample in a study of prognosis after radiotherapy for stage I lung cancer. MiXCR was run by TCRdb on the multiplex PCR reads, yielding one entry per CDR3 protein. The sample records tens of thousands of distinct CDR3 sequences, less than 50% being singletons. Here the sequenced sample was PBMCs, taken before or after stereotactic body radiation therapy (not recorded which). Source of these receptors: a donor aged 50 or older with non-small cell lung cancer. CDR3s include the opening cysteine and the closing phenylalanine or tryptophan.

V gene	J gene	CDR3 protein
TRBV24-1	TRBJ2-3	CATSDRGWGTDTQYF
TRBV27	TRBJ1-2	CASSLGWQLGGGYTF
TRBV30	TRBJ1-1	CAFQFQLNTEAFF
TRBV6-1	TRBJ2-3	CASSQLQYTDTQYF
TRBV7-9	TRBJ1-1	CASSNSGGGTEAFF
TRBV28	TRBJ2-7	CASSWGRGYEQYF
TRBV6-2/TRBV6-3	TRBJ2-3	CASSISIAGGTDTQYF
TRBV19	TRBJ2-7	CASRYHSGSYEQYF
TRBV6-6	TRBJ1-2	CASSYSLGAGGYTF
TRBV18	TRBJ1-2	CASSPRTGGAGGYTF